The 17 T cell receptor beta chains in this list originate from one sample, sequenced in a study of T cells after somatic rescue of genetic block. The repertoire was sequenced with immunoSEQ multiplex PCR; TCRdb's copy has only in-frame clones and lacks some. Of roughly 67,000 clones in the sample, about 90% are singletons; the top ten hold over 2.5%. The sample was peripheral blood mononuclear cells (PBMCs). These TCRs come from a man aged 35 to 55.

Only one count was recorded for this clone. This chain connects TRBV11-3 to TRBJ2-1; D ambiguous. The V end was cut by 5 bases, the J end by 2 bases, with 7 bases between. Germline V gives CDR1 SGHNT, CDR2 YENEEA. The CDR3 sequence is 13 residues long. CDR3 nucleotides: TGTGCCAGCAGCCTAACTACCTACAATGAGCAGTTCTTC. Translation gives CASSLTTYNEQFF. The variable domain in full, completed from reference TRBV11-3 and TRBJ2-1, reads EAGVVQSPRYKIIEKKQPVAFWCNPISGHNTLYWYLQNLGQGPELLIRYENEEAVDDSQLPKDRFSAERLKGVDSTLKIQPAELGDSAVYLCASSLTTYNEQFFGPGTRLTVL.

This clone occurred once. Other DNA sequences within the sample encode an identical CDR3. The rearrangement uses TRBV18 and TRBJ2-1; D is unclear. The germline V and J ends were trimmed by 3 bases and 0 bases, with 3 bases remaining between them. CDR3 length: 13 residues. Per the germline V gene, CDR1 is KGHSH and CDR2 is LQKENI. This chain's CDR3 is CASSPDSYNEQFF. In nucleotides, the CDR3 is TGTGCCAGCTCACCGGACTCCTACAATGAGCAGTTCTTC.

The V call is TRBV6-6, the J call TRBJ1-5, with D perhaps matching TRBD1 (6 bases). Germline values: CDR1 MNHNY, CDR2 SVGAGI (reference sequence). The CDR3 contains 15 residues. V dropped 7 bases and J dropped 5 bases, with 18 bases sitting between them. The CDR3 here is CASTSTRGRDQPQHF. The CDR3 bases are TGTGCCAGCACCTCAACCAGGGGCAGGGATCAGCCCCAGCATTTT.

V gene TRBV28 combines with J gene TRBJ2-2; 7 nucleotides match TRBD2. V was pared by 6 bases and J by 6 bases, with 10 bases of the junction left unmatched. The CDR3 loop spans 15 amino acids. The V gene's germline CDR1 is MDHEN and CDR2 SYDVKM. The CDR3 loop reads CASSSGGSIAGELFF. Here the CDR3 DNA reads TGTGCCAGCAGCTCGGGCGGGAGTATTGCCGGGGAGCTGTTTTTT.

This CDR3 reads CASSPDSSYEQYF. The CDR3 coding sequence is TGCGCCAGCAGCCCGGACAGTTCCTACGAGCAGTACTTC. The chain is built from TRBV5-1 and TRBJ2-7, with D tentatively TRBD1 (6 bases). V was trimmed by 4 bases and J by 1 base, leaving 9 bases between them. Germline-derived CDR1 and CDR2 are SGHRS and YFSETQ. CDR3 size: 13 residues.

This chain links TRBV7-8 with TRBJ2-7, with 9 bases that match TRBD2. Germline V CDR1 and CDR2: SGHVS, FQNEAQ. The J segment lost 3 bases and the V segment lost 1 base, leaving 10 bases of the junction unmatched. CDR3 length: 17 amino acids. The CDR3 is CASSLEGWTSVNYEQYF. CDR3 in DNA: TGTGCCAGCAGCTTAGAGGGTTGGACTAGCGTTAACTACGAGCAGTACTTC.

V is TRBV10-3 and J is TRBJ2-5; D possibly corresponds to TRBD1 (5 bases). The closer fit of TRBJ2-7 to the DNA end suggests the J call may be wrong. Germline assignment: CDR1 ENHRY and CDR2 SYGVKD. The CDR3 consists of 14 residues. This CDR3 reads CAISESIDRYEQYF. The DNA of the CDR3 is TGTGCCATCAGTGAGTCGATAGACAGATACGAGCAGTACTTC.

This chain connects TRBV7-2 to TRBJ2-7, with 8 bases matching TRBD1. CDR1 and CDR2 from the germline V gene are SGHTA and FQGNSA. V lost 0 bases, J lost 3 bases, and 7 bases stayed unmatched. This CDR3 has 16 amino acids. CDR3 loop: CASSLARAGGYYEQYF. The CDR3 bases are TGTGCCAGCAGCTTAGCGCGGGCAGGGGGCTACTACGAGCAGTACTTC.

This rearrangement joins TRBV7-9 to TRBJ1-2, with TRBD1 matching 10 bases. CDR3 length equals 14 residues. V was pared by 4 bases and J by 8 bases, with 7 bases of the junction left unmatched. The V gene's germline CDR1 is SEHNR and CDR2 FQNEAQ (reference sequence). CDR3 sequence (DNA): TGTGCCAGCAGCTACTTGGGGACAGGGGAGGGCTACACCTTC. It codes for CASSYLGTGEGYTF.

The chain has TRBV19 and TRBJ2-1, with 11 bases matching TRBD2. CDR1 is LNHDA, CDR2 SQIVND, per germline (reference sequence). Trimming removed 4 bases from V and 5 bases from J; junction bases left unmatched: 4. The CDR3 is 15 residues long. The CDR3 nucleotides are TGTGCCAGTAGTACAACTAGCGGGGGACACAATGAGCAGTTCTTC. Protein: CASSTTSGGHNEQFF.

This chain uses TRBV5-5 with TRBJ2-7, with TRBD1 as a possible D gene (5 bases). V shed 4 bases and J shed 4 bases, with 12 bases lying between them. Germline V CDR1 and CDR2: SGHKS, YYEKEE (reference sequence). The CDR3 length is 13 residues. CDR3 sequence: CASSADIFYEQYF. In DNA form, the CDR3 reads TGTGCCAGCAGCGCGGACATTTTTTACGAGCAGTACTTC.

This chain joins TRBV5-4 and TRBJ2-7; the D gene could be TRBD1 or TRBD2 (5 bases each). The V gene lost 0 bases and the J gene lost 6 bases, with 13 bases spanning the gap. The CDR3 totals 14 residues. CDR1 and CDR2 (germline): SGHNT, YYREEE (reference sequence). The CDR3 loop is CASSLAGPSGEQYF. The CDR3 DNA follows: TGTGCCAGCAGCTTGGCGGGACCATCGGGCGAGCAGTACTTC.

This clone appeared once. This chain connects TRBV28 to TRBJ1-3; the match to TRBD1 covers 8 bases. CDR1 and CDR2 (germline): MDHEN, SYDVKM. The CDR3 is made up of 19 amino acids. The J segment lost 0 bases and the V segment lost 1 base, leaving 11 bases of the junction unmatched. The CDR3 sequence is CASSLYRGIRPSSGNTIYF. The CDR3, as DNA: TGTGCCAGCAGTTTATACAGGGGGATCCGACCGAGCTCTGGAAACACCATATATTTT.

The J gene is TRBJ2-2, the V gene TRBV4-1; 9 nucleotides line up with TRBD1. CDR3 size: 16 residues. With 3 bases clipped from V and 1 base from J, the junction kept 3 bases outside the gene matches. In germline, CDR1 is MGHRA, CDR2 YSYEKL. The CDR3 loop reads CASSQGQGLNTGELFF. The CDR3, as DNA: TGCGCCAGCAGCCAGGGACAGGGCCTGAACACCGGGGAGCTGTTTTTT.

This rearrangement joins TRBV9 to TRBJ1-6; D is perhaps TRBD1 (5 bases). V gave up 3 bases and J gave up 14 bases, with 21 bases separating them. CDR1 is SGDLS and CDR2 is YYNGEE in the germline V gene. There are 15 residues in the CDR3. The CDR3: CASSAPGTGGETLHF. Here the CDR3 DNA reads TGTGCCAGCAGCGCACCAGGGACGGGGGGAGAGACCCTCCACTTT.

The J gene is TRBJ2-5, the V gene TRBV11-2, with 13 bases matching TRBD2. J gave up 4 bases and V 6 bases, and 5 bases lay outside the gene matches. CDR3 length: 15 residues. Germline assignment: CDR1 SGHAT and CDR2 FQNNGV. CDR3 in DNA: TGTGCCAGCAGACTAGGACTAGCGGGAGCAGAGACCCAGTACTTC. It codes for CASRLGLAGAETQYF. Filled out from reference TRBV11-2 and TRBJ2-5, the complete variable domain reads EAGVAQSPRYKIIEKRQSVAFWCNPISGHATLYWYQQILGQGPKLLIQFQNNGVVDDSQLPKDRFSAERLKGVDSTLKIQPAKLEDSAVYLCASRLGLAGAETQYFGPGTRLLVL.

The CDR3 sequence is CASSSGQLYGYTF. The CDR3, as DNA: TGTGCCAGCAGCTCGGGACAGCTCTATGGCTACACCTTC. The chain employs TRBV11-2 and TRBJ1-2, with 7 nucleotides matching TRBD1. Germline CDR1 is SGHAT and CDR2 is FQNNGV. The CDR3 totals 13 residues. The J segment lost 4 bases and the V segment lost 4 bases, leaving 3 bases of the junction unmatched.